The entry below gives a single T cell receptor (beta chain) sequence along with its context. The sample comes from a study of blood T cell repertoires in COVID-19. Turning to the study itself: Whether acute or convalescent, the COVID-19 samples came from the United States, Italy and Spain.

The CDR3 has 16 amino acids. Trimming shortened V by 5 bases and J by 6 bases, and 23 bases separated the two germline ends. CDR1 SGHVS and CDR2 FQNEAQ come from the germline V gene. The data were produced by immunoSEQ multiplex PCR, yet TCRdb's version contains in-frame clones alone and is incomplete. The data show about 460,000 clones, around 85% seen once. V usage is TRBV7-8 and J usage is TRBJ2-7; D is perhaps TRBD1 (6 bases). Sequencing used PBMCs or T cells enriched from blood (not recorded which). The sequence was obtained from a woman aged 55-75 years who had recovered from COVID-19. CDR3 nucleotides: TGTGCCAGCAGCCCTCCCGGGTCTCACCTAGGGGGCGAGCAGTACTTC. Translating gives CASSPPGSHLGGEQYF.